The present TCR beta chain was sequenced within a study of T cell responses to AZD1222 COVID-19 vaccine. Clones were read by immunoSEQ multiplex PCR, and TCRdb kept only the in-frame ones, dropping some. The sample has 90,000 to 140,000 clones; 88% are singletons. Of note for this clone: Antigen: not known.

V was pared by 3 bases and J by 5 bases, with 19 bases between. The CDR3 extends over 17 amino acids. Looked up from germline, CDR1 is PRHDT and CDR2 is FYEKMQ (reference sequence). Study conclusions and caveats: Spike was spanned by vaccine-associated CD4 TCRs, with dominance at 160-218 and 743-854. It was only 6 or 7 AZD1222 recipients who were seropositive at baseline. Clonal diversity may have been underestimated, and the donors were mostly white British, with more females than males. Repertoires were collected only later (after the peak T cell response had occurred).

The receptor was derived from an adult in good health. The rearrangement uses TRBV13 and TRBJ1-4; D remains ambiguous. Sequences were derived from peripheral blood, sampled on day 0 of AZD1222 vaccination. The CDR3 here is CASSFKDFGGQNEKLFF. The CDR3 bases are TGTGCCAGCAGCTTTAAAGACTTCGGCGGGCAGAATGAAAAACTGTTTTTT.